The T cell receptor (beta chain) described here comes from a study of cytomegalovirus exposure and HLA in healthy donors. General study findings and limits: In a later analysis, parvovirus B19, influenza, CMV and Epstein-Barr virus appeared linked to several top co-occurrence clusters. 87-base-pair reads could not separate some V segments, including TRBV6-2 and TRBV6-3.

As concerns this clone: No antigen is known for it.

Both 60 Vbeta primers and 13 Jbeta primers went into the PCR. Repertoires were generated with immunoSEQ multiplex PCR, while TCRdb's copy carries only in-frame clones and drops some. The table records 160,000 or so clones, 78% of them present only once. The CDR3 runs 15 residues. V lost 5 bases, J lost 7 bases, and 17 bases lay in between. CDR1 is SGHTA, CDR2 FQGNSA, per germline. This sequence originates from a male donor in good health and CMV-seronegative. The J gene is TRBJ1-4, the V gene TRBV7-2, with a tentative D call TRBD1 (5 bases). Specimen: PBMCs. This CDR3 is CASSPNVGQGEKLFF. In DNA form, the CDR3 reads TGTGCCAGCAGCCCGAATGTGGGGCAGGGTGAAAAACTGTTTTTT. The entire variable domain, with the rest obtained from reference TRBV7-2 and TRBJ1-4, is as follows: GAGVSQSPSNKVTEKGKDVELRCDPISGHTALYWYRQSLGQGLEFLIYFQGNSAPDKSGLPSDRFSAERTGGSVSTLTIQRTQQEDSAVYLCASSPNVGQGEKLFFGSGTQLSVL.